The T cell receptor (beta chain) described here comes from a study of shared clonotypes between healthy human individuals. Using immunoSEQ multiplex PCR, the repertoire was profiled, and TCRdb retains in-frame clones only, with some absent. The data contain roughly 1.5 million clones, 95% to 99% of them singletons. Trimming took 5 bases from V and 4 from J; bases not matched to a gene: 7. Germline-derived CDR1 and CDR2 are SEHNR and FQNEAQ (reference sequence). The CDR3 spans 14 residues. The sequenced sample consisted of naive CD4+ T cells sorted from blood. Subset of the sample: CD45RA+ positively selected. This sequence joins TRBV7-9 and TRBJ2-5; 7 bases line up with TRBD1. The clonotype originates from a man younger than 45 in good health. In nucleotides, the CDR3 is TGTGCCAGCAGCCCAGACAGGGCATTAGAGACCCAGTACTTC. This sequence encodes CASSPDRALETQYF.